This T cell receptor (beta chain) comes out of a study of blood T cell repertoires in COVID-19. Study-level information: Sources were T cells, B-cell-depleted T cells, or PBMCs; the material itself was cDNA or gDNA.

Trimming stripped 1 base from V and 0 bases from J, with 9 bases between. The CDR3 totals 15 residues. Germline CDR1 is SGHAT and CDR2 is FQNNGV. The study drew participants aged roughly 18 to 95 years from roughly 25 US areas. Original processing methods: Quantification of nucleated cells was approximated via reference gene primer amplification. The data were produced by immunoSEQ multiplex PCR, yet TCRdb's version contains in-frame clones alone and is incomplete. The DNA gave D and trimming, while V, J and clone size come from that table. Of 150,000 to 200,000 clones in the sample, roughly 86% were seen once.

Specimen: PBMCs or T cells enriched from blood (not recorded which). This receptor was taken from a woman in her twenties or thirties who had recovered from COVID-19. The V and J genes are TRBV11-2 and TRBJ1-2; D is ambiguous. The CDR3: CASSLARHTNYGYTF. CDR3 nucleotide sequence: TGTGCCAGCAGCTTAGCGAGGCATACTAACTATGGCTACACCTTC.